These 9 T cell receptor beta chains came from one sample sequenced in a study of breast tumors, draining lymph nodes, adjacent tissues. Each CDR3 protein is one row after TCRdb ran MiXCR on the multiplex PCR reads. The sample contains about 140,000 distinct CDR3 sequences, 30% to 35% of which appear only once. Samples came from axillary lymph nodes draining the breast cancer. Sequenced material: axillary lymph node tissue. The receptors come from a female donor with breast cancer. Some clones in this sample may be carry-over from other donors' samples.

The rearrangement links TRBV7-2 to TRBJ2-7, with no clear D. The CDR3 has 15 amino acids. The V gene's germline CDR1 is SGHTA and CDR2 FQGNSA. V lost 1 base, J lost 7 bases, and 17 bases lay in between. CDR3 residues: CASSLGQWAYNEQYV. DNA of the CDR3: TGTGCCAGCAGCTTAGGGCAGTGGGCGTACAATGAGCAGTACGTC.

This clonotype occurred many times. The gene calls are TRBV19 and TRBJ2-3, with 10 bases that match TRBD2. The germline V gene encodes CDR1 LNHDA and CDR2 SQIVND (reference sequence). The J segment lost 0 bases and the V segment lost 5 bases, leaving 5 bases of the junction unmatched. The CDR3 totals 16 residues. The CDR3 bases are TGTGCCAGTAGTGAACCTAGCGGGGGTAGCACAGATACGCAGTATTTT. Translated: CASSEPSGGSTDTQYF.

V is TRBV24-1 and J is TRBJ1-2, with TRBD1 matching 7 bases. The CDR3 contains 13 residues. V dropped 7 bases and J dropped 0; count of bases not matched to a gene: 1. Germline assignment: CDR1 KGHDR and CDR2 SFDVKD. Here the CDR3 reads CATSRGANYGYTF. CDR3 in DNA: TGTGCCACCAGCAGGGGGGCTAACTATGGCTACACCTTC.

This clonotype was observed a handful of times. This chain uses TRBV6-2 or TRBV6-3 with TRBJ1-2; 9 bases map to TRBD1. The V gene end was trimmed by 5 bases and the J gene end by 10 bases; junction bases not matched to a gene: 14. The CDR3 spans 15 residues. The germline V gene encodes CDR1 MNHEY and CDR2 SVGEGT. The CDR3 region has the DNA TGTGCCAGCAGTCAAGGGACAGGGAATGAAAGGGACTACACCTTC. Its translation: CASSQGTGNERDYTF.

This clonotype appeared a single time. This chain joins TRBV2 and TRBJ2-7; no definite D call. Trimming stripped 7 bases from V and 3 bases from J, with 7 bases between. This CDR3 region has 11 residues. The germline gives CDR1 SNHLY, CDR2 FYNNEI. This chain's CDR3 is CASKGHYEQYF. The CDR3 region has the DNA TGTGCCAGCAAAGGCCACTACGAGCAGTACTTC.

Ten or more counts support this clonotype. The gene calls are TRBV29-1 and TRBJ2-2, with TRBD2 matching 16 bases. The CDR3 totals 15 residues. V shed 7 bases, J shed 5 bases, and the junction held 4 bases outside the gene matches. The germline gives CDR1 SQVTM, CDR2 ANQGSEA. The CDR3 DNA reads TGCAGCGGGGCGGGACTAGCGGGGGGGACCGGGGAGCTGTTTTTT. Its translation: CSGAGLAGGTGELFF.

The chain carries TRBV2 and TRBJ1-4; 9 bases match TRBD1. Per the germline V gene, CDR1 is SNHLY and CDR2 is FYNNEI. This CDR3 has 18 residues. The V gene end was trimmed by 7 bases and the J gene end by 8 bases; junction bases not matched to a gene: 20. CDR3 region: CASTEGQLGQGLGEKLFF. The DNA of the CDR3 is TGTGCCAGCACGGAGGGACAGCTGGGACAGGGATTGGGGGAAAAACTGTTTTTT.

This clonotype was seen repeatedly, ten times or more. An end of the junction differs from the germline gene, which may be a read error. V is TRBV7-2 and J is TRBJ1-3, with D tentatively TRBD1 (5 bases). The CDR3 is 17 amino acids. CDR1 is SGHTA, CDR2 FQGNSA, per germline. CDR3 amino acids: CASSSQTQGHSGNPIYF. The DNA for the CDR3 is TGTGCCAGCAGCTCGCAGACCCAGGGCCACTCTGGAAACCCCATATATTTT.

This clonotype was observed at least ten times. The chain couples TRBV5-6 to TRBJ2-7; D is unresolved. The V end lost 4 bases, the J end lost 6 bases, and 8 bases lay between the germline ends. Germline CDR1 SGHDT, CDR2 YYEEEE. This CDR3 has 11 amino acids. The CDR3 nucleotides read TGTGCCAGCAGCGTCGGTCTCGAGCAGTACGTC. Translating it yields CASSVGLEQYV.